The subject of this entry is one T cell receptor beta chain. The sample holds many counts of this clone. Which antigen it targets is not known. No base-level quality is on record; no much larger clone is a single base apart. The sample holds other DNA sequences that translate to the same CDR3. The data originate from a study of control samples from healthy donors and cancer patients (dated by TCRdb to 2018 to 2020). Its CDR3 holds 12 amino acids, cysteine through phenylalanine. Of the read, only the CDR3 DNA is kept; its 36 bases are in frame from base 1. V is shortened by 4 bases, J by 3 bases, and the region joining them spans 7 bases. The germline V gene specifies SQVTM as CDR1 and ANQGSEA as CDR2. Library construction relied on the immunoSEQ multiplex PCR assay. Drawn from immuneACCESS, this table holds only the in-frame rearrangements with V and J called that TCRdb kept. Clones are partly lost; checked studies trace under half to an unresolved V gene and leave the rest unexplained. The sample table holds around 140,000 clones, of which roughly nine tenths were seen once. Approximately 7.5% of the sample is in the top ten clones.

This receptor was identified in a man in his forties or fifties with head and neck cancer. Sequences were obtained from PBMCs. The receptor chain draws on TRBV29-1 and TRBJ1-5; a confident D gene designation cannot be given. Read as DNA, the sequence is TGCAGCGTTGGGCAGTCCAATCAGCCCCAGCATTTT. Protein translation: CSVGQSNQPQHF.